Following are 27 T cell receptor beta chains from one sample sequenced in a study of blood T cell repertoires in COVID-19. Generated by immunoSEQ multiplex PCR, the TCRdb table keeps only in-frame clones and is missing some. The table records a few hundred thousand clones, about 88% of them present only once. Sample: peripheral blood. These receptors were collected from a woman in her 70s with active or convalescent COVID-19.

This chain joins TRBV2 and TRBJ1-4, with D unresolved. Looked up from germline, CDR1 is SNHLY and CDR2 is FYNNEI. Trimming left V 6 bases short and J 7 bases short, with 12 bases between. This CDR3 contains 13 residues. The CDR3 here is CASRNGRSEKLFF. The DNA for the CDR3 is TGTGCCAGCAGGAACGGAAGGAGTGAAAAACTGTTTTTT.

This chain uses TRBV10-3 with TRBJ2-5, with 8 bases lining up with TRBD2. Germline CDR1 is ENHRY and CDR2 is SYGVKD. The CDR3 runs 17 residues. With V trimmed by 10 bases and J by 5 bases, 21 bases remained unmatched. Written as DNA, the CDR3 is TGTGCCACCCGGCCTCTTAGCGGGGATACCCGGGGGGAGACCCAGTACTTC. Translation gives CATRPLSGDTRGETQYF.

This chain uses TRBV20-1 with TRBJ2-5; D gene unclear. Per the germline V gene, CDR1 is DFQATT and CDR2 is SNEGSKA (reference sequence). The CDR3 loop spans 12 amino acids. Between the trimmed V and J ends, which lost 3 bases and 2 bases, there was a span of 7 bases. The CDR3 sequence is CSASGYQETQYF. The CDR3 DNA sequence: TGCAGTGCTAGTGGTTATCAAGAGACCCAGTACTTC.

This chain links TRBV18 with TRBJ1-1, with a tentative D call TRBD1 (6 bases). Germline CDR1 is KGHSH and CDR2 is LQKENI. V was cut by 3 bases and J by 3 bases, with 29 bases left in between. The CDR3 sequence is 20 residues long. The CDR3, as DNA: TGTGCCAGCTCACCGACGTTAGGGATTACAGGGATGGCTTTCGACACTGAAGCTTTCTTT. Translated, it gives CASSPTLGITGMAFDTEAFF.

This sequence joins TRBV18 and TRBJ1-4, with D hard to call. Trimming removed 0 bases from V and 8 bases from J, with 13 bases in between. Germline CDR1 reads KGHSH; CDR2 reads LQKENI. The CDR3 sequence is 15 residues long. The DNA for the CDR3 is TGTGCCAGCTCACCACCGGCTTTTATGAGGGAAAAACTGTTTTTT. This codes for CASSPPAFMREKLFF. The full variable domain, completed using reference TRBV18 and TRBJ1-4, is NAGVMQNPRHLVRRRGQEARLRCSPMKGHSHVYWYRQLPEEGLKFMVYLQKENIIDESGMPKERFSAEFPKEGPSILRIQQVVRGDSAAYFCASSPPAFMREKLFFGSGTQLSVL.

This chain joins TRBV6-1 and TRBJ2-7; 9 bases agree with TRBD1. V trimming: 1 base; J trimming: 4 bases; junction bases outside the gene matches: 5. In germline, CDR1 is MNHNS, CDR2 SASEGT. The length of the CDR3 is 15 residues. The chain's CDR3 is CASSEGGTGIYEQYF. CDR3 in DNA: TGTGCCAGCAGTGAAGGGGGGACAGGGATTTACGAGCAGTACTTC.

The genes are TRBV5-4 and TRBJ2-3, with TRBD2 matching over 9 bases. Germline CDR1 and CDR2: SGHNT and YYREEE (reference sequence). J gave up 0 bases and V 4 bases, and 3 bases lay outside the gene matches. CDR3 length equals 15 residues. CDR3 sequence: CASSRGGGSTDTQYF. CDR3 DNA: TGTGCCAGCAGCCGCGGGGGGGGGAGCACAGATACGCAGTATTTT.

This clone was recorded a few times. The chain joins TRBV19 to TRBJ1-6, with 8 bases identical to TRBD1. Germline V gene data show CDR1 as LNHDA and CDR2 as SQIVND (reference sequence). J lost 8 bases, V lost 7 bases, and 7 bases had no gene match. The CDR3 has 14 residues. DNA of the CDR3: TGTGCCAGTACGGACAGGGATCGACATTCACCCCTCCACTTT. Translation gives CASTDRDRHSPLHF. The complete variable domain, with remaining parts taken from reference TRBV19 and TRBJ1-6, reads DGGITQSPKYLFRKEGQNVTLSCEQNLNHDAMYWYRQDPGQGLRLIYYSQIVNDFQKGDIAEGYSVSREKKESFPLTVTSAQKNPTAFYLCASTDRDRHSPLHFGNGTRLTVT.

In its sample, this clone was seen a few times. In nucleotides, the CDR3 is TGTGCCAGCAGCCAAAGGGCCTTACAGGGAAACACTGAAGCTTTCTTT. Translation gives CASSQRALQGNTEAFF. The chain couples TRBV14 to TRBJ1-1, with D possibly TRBD1 on 6 matching bases. The CDR3 loop spans 16 amino acids. Germline CDR1 is SGHDN and CDR2 is FVKESK. The V and J ends lost 2 bases and 2 bases respectively, with 15 bases between them.

This chain uses TRBV7-2 with TRBJ2-5; the match to TRBD1 covers 10 bases. CDR1 SGHTA and CDR2 FQGNSA come from the germline V gene. Unmatched junction bases numbered 5, after V lost 5 bases and J lost 5 bases. CDR3 length: 14 amino acids. The CDR3 DNA follows: TGTGCCAGCAGCCCGGGACAGGGGACCGAGACCCAGTACTTC. The encoded protein is CASSPGQGTETQYF.

The chain combines TRBV29-1 with TRBJ2-5, with D unresolved. Germline values: CDR1 SQVTM, CDR2 ANQGSEA. V shed 1 base and J shed 0 bases, with 3 bases lying between them. The CDR3 loop spans 12 amino acids. The CDR3 loop reads CSVEGDQETQYF. The CDR3 DNA is TGCAGCGTTGAAGGAGACCAAGAGACCCAGTACTTC.

The CDR3 DNA reads as TGTGCCAGCAACCCCAGGGGGACGGAAGAGACCCAGTACTTC. This encodes CASNPRGTEETQYF. V gene TRBV9 combines with J gene TRBJ2-5; TRBD1 agrees at 7 bases. This CDR3 comprises 14 residues. In germline, CDR1 is SGDLS, CDR2 YYNGEE. V gave up 6 bases and J gave up 3 bases; unmatched junction bases: 8.

The rearrangement links TRBV28 to TRBJ1-6, with D unclear. The V and J ends lost 6 bases and 7 bases respectively, with 19 bases between them. In germline, CDR1 is MDHEN, CDR2 SYDVKM. This CDR3 contains 16 residues. CDR3 protein: CASRSPSRIPNSPLHF. The CDR3 DNA follows: TGTGCCAGCAGATCCCCATCCAGGATCCCAAATTCACCCCTCCACTTT.

As for this clone: At one end the junction does not follow the germline gene, possibly because of a read error. The chain employs TRBV2 and TRBJ1-5; no clear D. Per the germline V gene, CDR1 is SNHLY and CDR2 is FYNNEI. The CDR3 totals 13 residues. The CDR3 nucleotides read TGTGCCAGCACTGAACAGTTTAATCAGCCCCAGCATTTT. This sequence encodes CASTEQFNQPQHF.

The V and J genes are TRBV12-3 or TRBV12-4 and TRBJ1-1; D remains unclear. Trimming pared 10 bases from V and 10 bases from J, leaving 16 bases between. CDR3 length: 11 amino acids. The DNA for the CDR3 is TGTGCCACTAGCAAGGAACGAACAGCTTTCTTT. It translates to CATSKERTAFF.

The chain carries TRBV29-1 and TRBJ1-2, with D perhaps TRBD1 (5 bases). Looked up from germline, CDR1 is SQVTM and CDR2 is ANQGSEA. CDR3 length equals 11 residues. Deletions cut 4 bases from V and 7 bases from J, with 10 bases between. CDR3 sequence: CSVGEGIGYTF. The CDR3 region has the DNA TGCAGCGTTGGGGAGGGGATTGGCTACACCTTC.

Concerning this clone itself: The junction and the germline gene differ at one end; a read error may be behind it. The V gene is TRBV5-1, the J gene TRBJ2-3; 11 positions agree with TRBD2. The germline V gene has CDR1 SGHRS and CDR2 YFSETQ. The CDR3 length is 18 residues. The DNA for the CDR3 is TGCGCCAGCAGGTTGGGAGCCCGGACTAGCGGGCGAGGGGATACGCAGTATTTT. Amino acids: CASRLGARTSGRGDTQYF.

This clone occurred once. This chain uses TRBV19 with TRBJ1-2; 9 bases align to TRBD1. CDR1 is LNHDA, CDR2 SQIVND, per germline (reference sequence). The trim removed 6 bases at V and 7 bases at J, leaving 9 bases unmatched. This CDR3 comprises 14 residues. DNA for the CDR3: TGTGCCAGTAGGACAGGGGGAGTCGGGGGTGGCTACACCTTC. Its translation is CASRTGGVGGGYTF.

The rearrangement links TRBV11-3 to TRBJ2-1, with 12 bases aligning to TRBD2. Trimming at V came to 5 bases and at J to 9 bases, leaving 8 bases not matched to a gene. The CDR3 contains 15 residues. The V gene's germline CDR1 is SGHNT and CDR2 YENEEA. In DNA, the CDR3 is TGTGCCAGCAGCCCCCGACTAGCGGGGGTTGGTGAGCAGTTCTTC. Translated: CASSPRLAGVGEQFF.

The chain couples TRBV18 to TRBJ1-3; TRBD1 agrees at 7 bases. The germline gives CDR1 KGHSH, CDR2 LQKENI. CDR3 length equals 16 residues. Unmatched junction bases numbered 5, after V lost 2 bases and J lost 1 base. This CDR3 is CASSPIGGASGNTIYF. The CDR3 coding sequence is TGTGCCAGCTCACCAATAGGGGGCGCTTCTGGAAACACCATATATTTT.

The genes are TRBV18 and TRBJ1-1, with a possible D match to TRBD1 (6 bases). Germline V lookup: CDR1 KGHSH, CDR2 LQKENI. This CDR3 comprises 13 residues. V lost 5 bases to trimming and J lost 3 bases, with 10 bases between them. DNA for the CDR3: TGTGCCAGCTCAATCAACAGGGACACTGAAGCTTTCTTT. Its translation: CASSINRDTEAFF.

This chain joins TRBV5-1 and TRBJ1-1; TRBD1 agrees at 8 bases. This CDR3 is built from 15 residues. With 3 bases clipped from V and 0 bases from J, the junction kept 4 bases outside the gene matches. Per the germline V gene, CDR1 is SGHRS and CDR2 is YFSETQ. CDR3 region: CASSSPDRVNTEAFF. CDR3 nucleotide sequence: TGCGCCAGCAGCTCCCCGGACAGGGTGAACACTGAAGCTTTCTTT.

The chain combines TRBV15 with TRBJ1-2; D may be TRBD1 (5 bases). The CDR3 has 17 residues. Trimming removed 0 bases at V and 4 bases at J, with 18 bases between. Germline CDR1 LNHNV, CDR2 YYDKDF (reference sequence). The CDR3: CATSRDVGGGLGYGYTF. The CDR3 nucleotides are TGTGCCACCAGCAGAGATGTGGGGGGAGGGCTTGGCTATGGCTACACCTTC.

J is TRBJ2-3 and V is TRBV27, with TRBD1 identical over 9 bases. The germline CDR1 and CDR2 sequences are MNHEY and SMNVEV (reference sequence). J gave up 8 bases and V 6 bases, and 6 bases lay outside the gene matches. The length of the CDR3 is 13 residues. The CDR3 coding sequence is TGTGCCAGCAGGGACAGGGGTAGAGGTACGCAGTATTTT. Protein: CASRDRGRGTQYF.

This clone was recorded at least ten times. The V call is TRBV5-4, the J call TRBJ1-1; D not resolved. The CDR3 runs 13 residues. The germline CDR1 and CDR2 sequences are SGHNT and YYREEE (reference sequence). Between the trimmed V and J ends, which lost 3 bases and 2 bases, there was a span of 8 bases. CDR3 sequence: CASSSPLNTEAFF. The CDR3 DNA reads as TGTGCCAGCAGCTCCCCTCTTAACACTGAAGCTTTCTTT.

The chain uses TRBV6-4 and TRBJ2-3; TRBD2 matches at 8 bases. V was clipped by 4 bases and J by 4 bases; unmatched bases: 4. Germline CDR1 and CDR2: MRHNA and SNTAGT. The CDR3 loop spans 14 amino acids. CDR3 sequence (DNA): TGTGCCAGCAGTGGTAGCGGGGCGGCAGATACGCAGTATTTT. This translates into CASSGSGAADTQYF.

The sample holds a few counts of this clone. The chain is built from TRBV3-1 (or the pseudogene TRBV3-2) and TRBJ2-3; 12 positions match TRBD2. Germline lookup yields CDR1 LGHDT and CDR2 YNNKEL (reference sequence). The CDR3 extends over 16 amino acids. V shed 2 bases and J 2 bases; nucleotides not matched to a gene: 2. The CDR3 DNA is TGTGCCAGCAGCCAACGGACTAGCGGGAACACAGATACGCAGTATTTT. This encodes CASSQRTSGNTDTQYF.